These 7 T cell receptor beta chains share one sample of origin, sequenced in a study of radiation and T cells in renal cell carcinoma. The sample's time point: baseline pretreatment blood. This sample's treatment: 15 Gy SBRT to primary tumor, nephrectomy 4 weeks later. Only in-frame clones appear in the TCRdb table, and some are missing; sequencing was by immunoSEQ multiplex PCR. The table records about 130,000 clones, 70% to 90% of them present only once. Specimen: blood, collected from a patient whose treatment included radiotherapy and nephrectomy. These receptors were collected from a woman aged 45-65 years with renal cell carcinoma.

CDR3 sequence (DNA): TGTGCCAGCTCACCGGTAGGCACTGAAAAACTGTTTTTT. Translating it yields CASSPVGTEKLFF. The genes are TRBV18 and TRBJ1-4; no clear D gene. Per germline, CDR1 KGHSH and CDR2 LQKENI. This CDR3 spans 13 amino acids. V was clipped by 3 bases and J by 7 bases, with 9 bases between them. The complete variable domain, with remaining parts taken from reference TRBV18 and TRBJ1-4, reads NAGVMQNPRHLVRRRGQEARLRCSPMKGHSHVYWYRQLPEEGLKFMVYLQKENIIDESGMPKERFSAEFPKEGPSILRIQQVVRGDSAAYFCASSPVGTEKLFFGSGTQLSVL.

This chain links TRBV7-8 with TRBJ2-7; 7 bases map to TRBD1. Trimming cost V 5 bases and J 3 bases; bases outside gene matches: 7. The CDR3 contains 14 residues. Germline V lookup: CDR1 SGHVS, CDR2 FQNEAQ. CDR3 sequence: CASSQGQFLYEQYF. Here the CDR3 DNA reads TGTGCCAGCAGCCAGGGACAGTTTCTCTACGAGCAGTACTTC.

The rearrangement uses TRBV19 and TRBJ1-6; the match to TRBD1 covers 8 bases. The CDR3 is 15 amino acids. Trimming at V came to 1 base and at J to 7 bases, leaving 3 bases not matched to a gene. Germline V gene lookup returns CDR1 LNHDA and CDR2 SQIVND (reference sequence). CDR3 in DNA: TGTGCCAGTAGTATAGGGGCAGGGGGCAATTCACCCCTCCACTTT. Residues: CASSIGAGGNSPLHF.

The J gene is TRBJ2-7, the V gene TRBV25-1; D is undetermined. The CDR3 totals 13 residues. Germline CDR1 is MGHDK and CDR2 is SYGVNS. V lost 7 bases to trimming and J lost 3 bases, with 13 bases between them. The CDR3 nucleotides read TGTGCCAGCATTACCCGCACCCACTACGAGCAGTACTTC. This sequence encodes CASITRTHYEQYF.

The chain joins TRBV13 to TRBJ1-2, with D possibly being TRBD1 (5 bases). CDR1 and CDR2 from the germline V gene are PRHDT and FYEKMQ (reference sequence). Trimming left V 5 bases short and J 8 bases short, with 12 bases between. The CDR3 covers 12 residues. CDR3 nucleotides: TGTGCCAGCAGCCTTGGACAATTAGGCTACACCTTC. This codes for CASSLGQLGYTF.

This chain uses TRBV28 with TRBJ1-5; D remains ambiguous. The germline gives CDR1 MDHEN, CDR2 SYDVKM. V lost 4 bases, J lost 7 bases, and 17 bases lay in between. The CDR3 runs to 15 residues. DNA for the CDR3: TGTGCCAGCAGTTACCCATGGGCCACCGGACAGCCCCAGCATTTT. Amino acids: CASSYPWATGQPQHF.

The chain employs TRBV7-8 and TRBJ1-4; no definite D call. V was trimmed by 4 bases and J by 8 bases, leaving 14 bases between them. The CDR3 is 14 residues long. The germline gives CDR1 SGHVS, CDR2 FQNEAQ. The CDR3 DNA sequence: TGTGCCAGCAGCTCATTGAGAGGAAACGAAAAACTGTTTTTT. It translates to CASSSLRGNEKLFF.